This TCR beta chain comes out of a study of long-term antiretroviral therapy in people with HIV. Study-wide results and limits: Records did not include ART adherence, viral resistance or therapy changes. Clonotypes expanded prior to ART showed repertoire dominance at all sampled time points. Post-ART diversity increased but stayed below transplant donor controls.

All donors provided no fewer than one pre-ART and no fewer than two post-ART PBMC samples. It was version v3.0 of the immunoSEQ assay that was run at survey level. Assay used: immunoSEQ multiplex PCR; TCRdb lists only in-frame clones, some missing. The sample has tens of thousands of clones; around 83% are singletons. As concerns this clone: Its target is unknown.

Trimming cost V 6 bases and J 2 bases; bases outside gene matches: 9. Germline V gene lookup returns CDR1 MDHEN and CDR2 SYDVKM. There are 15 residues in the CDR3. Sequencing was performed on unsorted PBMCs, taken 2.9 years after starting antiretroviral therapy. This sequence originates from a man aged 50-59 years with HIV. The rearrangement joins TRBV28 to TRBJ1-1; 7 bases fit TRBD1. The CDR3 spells CASRSNRQGNTEAFF. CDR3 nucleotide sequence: TGTGCCAGCAGATCAAACCGACAGGGCAACACTGAAGCTTTCTTT. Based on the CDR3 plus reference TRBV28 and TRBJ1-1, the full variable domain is DVKVTQSSRYLVKRTGEKVFLECVQDMDHENMFWYRQDPGLGLRLIYFSYDVKMKEKGDIPEGYSVSREKKERFSLILESASTNQTSMYLCASRSNRQGNTEAFFGQGTRLTVV.